This T cell receptor (beta chain) was sequenced during a study of blood T cell repertoires in COVID-19. The CDR3 extends over 12 amino acids. V was cut by 3 bases and J by 3 bases, with 9 bases left in between. CDR1 SQVTM and CDR2 ANQGSEA come from the germline V gene. The protocol was immunoSEQ multiplex PCR, while the TCRdb copy is restricted to in-frame clones and leaves out a portion. The sample gives some 300,000 clones, 85% to 90% of which show up once; roughly 6% is in the top ten. This rearrangement joins TRBV29-1 to TRBJ2-7, with D hard to call. The origin of this receptor is a woman between 45 and 65 years old with COVID-19, enrolled during active disease. The sequenced sample consisted of peripheral blood. The CDR3 sequence: CSVDGRGYEQYF. As DNA, the CDR3 is TGCAGCGTTGATGGCCGTGGCTACGAGCAGTACTTC.